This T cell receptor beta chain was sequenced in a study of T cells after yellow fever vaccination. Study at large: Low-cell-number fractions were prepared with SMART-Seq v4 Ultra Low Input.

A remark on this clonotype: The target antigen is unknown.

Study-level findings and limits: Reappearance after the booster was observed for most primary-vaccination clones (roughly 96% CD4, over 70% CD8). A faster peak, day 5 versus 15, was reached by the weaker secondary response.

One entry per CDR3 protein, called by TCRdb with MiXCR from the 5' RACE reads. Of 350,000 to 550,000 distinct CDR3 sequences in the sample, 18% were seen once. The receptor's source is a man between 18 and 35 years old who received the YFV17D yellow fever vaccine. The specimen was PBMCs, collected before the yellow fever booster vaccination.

CDR3 DNA sequence: TGCGCCAGCAGCTTCTCAGCAGGGACCACAGATACGCAGTATTTT. It codes for CASSFSAGTTDTQYF. This chain connects TRBV5-1 to TRBJ2-3; D may match TRBD1 or TRBD2 (5 bases each). CDR1 and CDR2 from the germline V gene are SGHRS and YFSETQ. This CDR3 is 15 amino acids long. Trimming took 2 bases from V and 2 from J, leaving 12 bases between them.